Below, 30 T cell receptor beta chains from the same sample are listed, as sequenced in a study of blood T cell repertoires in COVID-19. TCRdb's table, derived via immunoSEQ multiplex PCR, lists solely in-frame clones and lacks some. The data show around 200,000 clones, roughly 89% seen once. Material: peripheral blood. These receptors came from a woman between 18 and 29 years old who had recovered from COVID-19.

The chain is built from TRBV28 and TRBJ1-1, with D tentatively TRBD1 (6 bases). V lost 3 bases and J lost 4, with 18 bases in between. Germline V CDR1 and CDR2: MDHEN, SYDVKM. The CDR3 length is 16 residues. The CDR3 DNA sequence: TGTGCCAGCAGTTTCAGTTCGGGGGGCACCGGCACTGAAGCTTTCTTT. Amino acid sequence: CASSFSSGGTGTEAFF. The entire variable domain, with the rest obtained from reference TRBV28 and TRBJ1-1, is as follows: DVKVTQSSRYLVKRTGEKVFLECVQDMDHENMFWYRQDPGLGLRLIYFSYDVKMKEKGDIPEGYSVSREKKERFSLILESASTNQTSMYLCASSFSSGGTGTEAFFGQGTRLTVV.

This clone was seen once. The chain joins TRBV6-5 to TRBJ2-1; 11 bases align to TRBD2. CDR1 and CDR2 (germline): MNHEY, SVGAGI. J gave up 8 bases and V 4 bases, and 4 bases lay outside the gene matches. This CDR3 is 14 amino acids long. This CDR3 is CASSFVAGGDEQFF. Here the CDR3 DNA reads TGTGCCAGCAGTTTCGTAGCGGGAGGGGATGAGCAGTTCTTC.

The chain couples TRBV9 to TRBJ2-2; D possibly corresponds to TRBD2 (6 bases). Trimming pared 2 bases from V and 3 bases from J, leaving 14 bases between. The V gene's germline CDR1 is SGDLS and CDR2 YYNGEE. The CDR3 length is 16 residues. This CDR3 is CASSVRGGGYTGELFF. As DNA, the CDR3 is TGTGCCAGCAGCGTTAGGGGAGGAGGGTACACCGGGGAGCTGTTTTTT.

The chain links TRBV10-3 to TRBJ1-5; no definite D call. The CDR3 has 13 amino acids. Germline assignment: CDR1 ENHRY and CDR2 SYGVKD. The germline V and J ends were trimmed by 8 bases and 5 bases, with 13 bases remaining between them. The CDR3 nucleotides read TGTGCCATCTGTCCGGGGAGCTATCAGCCCCAGCATTTT. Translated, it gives CAICPGSYQPQHF.

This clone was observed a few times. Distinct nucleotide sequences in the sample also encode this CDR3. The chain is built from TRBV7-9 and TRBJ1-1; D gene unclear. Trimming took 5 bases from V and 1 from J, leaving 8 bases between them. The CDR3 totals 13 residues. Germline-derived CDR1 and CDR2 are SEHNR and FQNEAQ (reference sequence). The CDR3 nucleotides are TGTGCCAGCAGCCCTACGGGGAACACTGAAGCTTTCTTT. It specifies CASSPTGNTEAFF.

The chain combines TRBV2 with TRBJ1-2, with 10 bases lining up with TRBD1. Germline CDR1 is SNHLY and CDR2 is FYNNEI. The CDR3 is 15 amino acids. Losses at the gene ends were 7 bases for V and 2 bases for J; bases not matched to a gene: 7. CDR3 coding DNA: TGTGCCAGCATGCGGGGACAGGGGCTGAACTATGGCTACACCTTC. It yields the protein CASMRGQGLNYGYTF. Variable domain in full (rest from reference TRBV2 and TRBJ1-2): EPEVTQTPSHQVTQMGQEVILRCVPISNHLYFYWYRQILGQKVEFLVSFYNNEISEKSEIFDDQFSVERPDGSNFTLKIRSTKLEDSAMYFCASMRGQGLNYGYTFGSGTRLTVV.

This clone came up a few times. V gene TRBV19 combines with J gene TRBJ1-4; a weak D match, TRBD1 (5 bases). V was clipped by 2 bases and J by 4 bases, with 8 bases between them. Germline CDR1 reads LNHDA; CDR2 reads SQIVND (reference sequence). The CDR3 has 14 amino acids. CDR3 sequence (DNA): TGTGCCAGTAGTATACGGCAGGGTAATGAAAAACTGTTTTTT. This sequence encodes CASSIRQGNEKLFF.

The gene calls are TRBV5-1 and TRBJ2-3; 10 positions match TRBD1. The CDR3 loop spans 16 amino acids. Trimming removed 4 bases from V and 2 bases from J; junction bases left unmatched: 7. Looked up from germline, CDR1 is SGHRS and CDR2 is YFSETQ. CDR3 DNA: TGCGCCAGCAGCCCGGGGACAGGGGTTACCACAGATACGCAGTATTTT. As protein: CASSPGTGVTTDTQYF.

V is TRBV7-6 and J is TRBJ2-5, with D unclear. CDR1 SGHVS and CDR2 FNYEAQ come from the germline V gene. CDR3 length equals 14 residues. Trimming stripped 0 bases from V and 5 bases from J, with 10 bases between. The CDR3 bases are TGTGCCAGCAGCTTAGCGGCGCAAGCGGAGACCCAGTACTTC. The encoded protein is CASSLAAQAETQYF.

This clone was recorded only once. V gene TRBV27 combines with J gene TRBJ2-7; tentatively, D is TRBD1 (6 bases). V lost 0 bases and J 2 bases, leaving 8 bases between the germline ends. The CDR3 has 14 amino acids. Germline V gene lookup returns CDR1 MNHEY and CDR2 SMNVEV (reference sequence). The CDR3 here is CASSLSPGAYEQYV. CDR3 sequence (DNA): TGTGCCAGCAGTTTATCTCCAGGGGCCTACGAGCAGTACGTC.

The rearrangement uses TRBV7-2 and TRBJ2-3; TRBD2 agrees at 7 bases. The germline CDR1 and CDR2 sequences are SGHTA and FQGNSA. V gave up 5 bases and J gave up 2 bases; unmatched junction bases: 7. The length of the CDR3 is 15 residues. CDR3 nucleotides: TGTGCCAGCAGCCCAGTCGGGGGGAACACAGATACGCAGTATTTT. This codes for CASSPVGGNTDTQYF. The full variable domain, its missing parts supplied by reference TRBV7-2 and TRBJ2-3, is GAGVSQSPSNKVTEKGKDVELRCDPISGHTALYWYRQSLGQGLEFLIYFQGNSAPDKSGLPSDRFSAERTGGSVSTLTIQRTQQEDSAVYLCASSPVGGNTDTQYFGPGTRLTVL.

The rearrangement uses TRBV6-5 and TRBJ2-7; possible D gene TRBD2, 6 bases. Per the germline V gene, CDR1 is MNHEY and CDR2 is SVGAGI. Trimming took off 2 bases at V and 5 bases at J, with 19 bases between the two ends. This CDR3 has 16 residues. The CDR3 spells CASSYGDGDFGDEQYF. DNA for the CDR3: TGTGCCAGCAGTTACGGGGACGGGGACTTTGGGGACGAGCAGTACTTC.

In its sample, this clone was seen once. The CDR3 coding sequence is TGCAGCGTTGGACTAGCAGGCGGGGGGGAGACCCAGTACTTC. It specifies CSVGLAGGGETQYF. V usage is TRBV29-1 and J usage is TRBJ2-5; 8 nucleotides line up with TRBD2. V trimming: 4 bases; J trimming: 5 bases; junction bases outside the gene matches: 9. The CDR3 spans 14 residues. The germline gives CDR1 SQVTM, CDR2 ANQGSEA. Supplemented by reference TRBV29-1 and TRBJ2-5, the full variable domain reads SAVISQKPSRDICQRGTSLTIQCQVDSQVTMMFWYRQQPGQSLTLIATANQGSEATYESGFVIDKFPISRPNLTFSTLTVSNMSPEDSSIYLCSVGLAGGGETQYFGPGTRLLVL.

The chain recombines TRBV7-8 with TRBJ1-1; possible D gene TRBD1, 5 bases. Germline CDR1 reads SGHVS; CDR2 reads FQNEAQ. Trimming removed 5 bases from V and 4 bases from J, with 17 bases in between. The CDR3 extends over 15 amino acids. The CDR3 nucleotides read TGTGCCAGCAGCCCCTTTATGGGGCGGATCACTGAAGCTTTCTTT. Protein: CASSPFMGRITEAFF.

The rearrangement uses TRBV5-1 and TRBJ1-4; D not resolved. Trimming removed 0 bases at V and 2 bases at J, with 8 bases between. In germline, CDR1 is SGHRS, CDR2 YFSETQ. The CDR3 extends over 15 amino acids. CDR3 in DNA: TGCGCCAGCAGCTTGGGGGAGTTTACTAATGAAAAACTGTTTTTT. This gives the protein CASSLGEFTNEKLFF.

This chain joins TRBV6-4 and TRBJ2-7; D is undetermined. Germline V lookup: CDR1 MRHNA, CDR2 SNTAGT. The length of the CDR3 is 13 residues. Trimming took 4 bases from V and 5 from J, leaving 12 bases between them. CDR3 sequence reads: CASSARPGDEQYV. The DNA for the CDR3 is TGTGCCAGCAGTGCTCGTCCCGGTGACGAGCAGTACGTC.

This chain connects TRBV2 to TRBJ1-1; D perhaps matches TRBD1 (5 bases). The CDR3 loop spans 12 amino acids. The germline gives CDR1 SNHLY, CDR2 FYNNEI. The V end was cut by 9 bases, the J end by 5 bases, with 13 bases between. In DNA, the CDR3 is TGTGCCAGGCAGGGATCGCGGACTGAAGCTTTCTTT. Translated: CARQGSRTEAFF.

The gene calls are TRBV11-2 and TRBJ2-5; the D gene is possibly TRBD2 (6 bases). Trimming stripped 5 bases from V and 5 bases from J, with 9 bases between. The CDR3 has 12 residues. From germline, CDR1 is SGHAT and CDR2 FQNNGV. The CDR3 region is CASSLRGETQYF. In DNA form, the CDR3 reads TGTGCCAGCAGCCTACGGGGGGAGACCCAGTACTTC. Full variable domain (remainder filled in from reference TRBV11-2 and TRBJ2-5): EAGVAQSPRYKIIEKRQSVAFWCNPISGHATLYWYQQILGQGPKLLIQFQNNGVVDDSQLPKDRFSAERLKGVDSTLKIQPAKLEDSAVYLCASSLRGETQYFGPGTRLLVL.

CDR3 region: CASSLGTGYGEQFF. CDR3 DNA sequence: TGTGCCAGCTCACTCGGGACAGGATATGGTGAGCAGTTCTTC. The chain combines TRBV18 with TRBJ2-1; 8 nucleotides agree with TRBD1. CDR3 length: 14 residues. Germline V gene data show CDR1 as KGHSH and CDR2 as LQKENI. V was pared by 4 bases and J by 9 bases, with 8 bases of the junction left unmatched.

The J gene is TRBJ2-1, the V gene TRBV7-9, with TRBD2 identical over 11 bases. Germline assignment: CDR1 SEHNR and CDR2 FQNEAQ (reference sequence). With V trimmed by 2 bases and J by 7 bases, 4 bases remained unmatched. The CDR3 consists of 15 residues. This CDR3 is CASSLLAGGWNEQFF. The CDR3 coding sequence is TGTGCCAGCAGCTTATTAGCGGGAGGGTGGAATGAGCAGTTCTTC.

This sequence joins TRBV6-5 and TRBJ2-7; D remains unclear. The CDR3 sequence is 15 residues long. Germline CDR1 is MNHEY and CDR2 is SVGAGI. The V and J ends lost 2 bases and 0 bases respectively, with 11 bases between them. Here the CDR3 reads CASSYLIGGSYEQYF. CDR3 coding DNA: TGTGCCAGCAGTTACCTTATTGGCGGCTCCTACGAGCAGTACTTC.

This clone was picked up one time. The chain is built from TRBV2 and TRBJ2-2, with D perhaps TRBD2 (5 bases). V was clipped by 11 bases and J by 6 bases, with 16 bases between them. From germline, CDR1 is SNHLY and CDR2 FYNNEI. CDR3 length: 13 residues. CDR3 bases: TGTGCCCGAGGAGGCCTCAAGTCCGGGGAGCTGTTTTTT. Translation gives CARGGLKSGELFF.

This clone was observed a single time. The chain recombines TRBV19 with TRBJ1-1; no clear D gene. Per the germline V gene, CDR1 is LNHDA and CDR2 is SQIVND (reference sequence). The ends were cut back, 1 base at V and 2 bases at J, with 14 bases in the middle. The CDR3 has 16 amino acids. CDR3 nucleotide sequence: TGTGCCAGTAGTATAGGTTTCGGCAGACAAAACACTGAAGCTTTCTTT. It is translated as CASSIGFGRQNTEAFF.

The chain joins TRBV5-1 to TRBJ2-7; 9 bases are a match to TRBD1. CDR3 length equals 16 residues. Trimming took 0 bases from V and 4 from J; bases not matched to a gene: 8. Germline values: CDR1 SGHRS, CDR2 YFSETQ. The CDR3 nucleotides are TGCGCCAGCAGCTTGGTACCGACAGGGGGTTATTACGAGCAGTACGTC. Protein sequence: CASSLVPTGGYYEQYV.

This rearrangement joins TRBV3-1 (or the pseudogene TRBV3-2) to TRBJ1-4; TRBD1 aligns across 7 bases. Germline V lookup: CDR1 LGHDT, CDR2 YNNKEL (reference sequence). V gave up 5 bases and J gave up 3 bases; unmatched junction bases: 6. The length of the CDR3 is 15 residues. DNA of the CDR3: TGTGCCAGCAGCGCGTACAGGGGCGCTAATGAAAAACTGTTTTTT. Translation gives CASSAYRGANEKLFF.

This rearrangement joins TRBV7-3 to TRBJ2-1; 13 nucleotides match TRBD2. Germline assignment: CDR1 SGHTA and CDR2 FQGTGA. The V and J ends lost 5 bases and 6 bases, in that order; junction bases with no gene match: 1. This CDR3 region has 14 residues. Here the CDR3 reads CASSRLAGGNEQFF. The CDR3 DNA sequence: TGTGCCAGCAGCCGACTAGCGGGGGGCAATGAGCAGTTCTTC.

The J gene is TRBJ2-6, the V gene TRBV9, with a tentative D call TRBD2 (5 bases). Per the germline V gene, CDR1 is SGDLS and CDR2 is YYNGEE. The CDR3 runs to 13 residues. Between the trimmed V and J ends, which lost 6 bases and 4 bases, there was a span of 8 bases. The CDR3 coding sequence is TGTGCCAGCAAGTCGGGGGGGGCCAACGTCCTGACTTTC. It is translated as CASKSGGANVLTF.

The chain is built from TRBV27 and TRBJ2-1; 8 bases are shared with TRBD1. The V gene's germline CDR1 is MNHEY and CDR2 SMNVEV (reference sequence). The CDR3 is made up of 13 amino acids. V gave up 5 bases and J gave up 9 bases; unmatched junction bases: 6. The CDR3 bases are TGTGCCAGCAGTCCCAACACAGGGGGTGAGCAGTTCTTC. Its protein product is CASSPNTGGEQFF.

CDR3 sequence: CAIRAEGNQPQHF. CDR3 DNA sequence: TGTGCCATCAGGGCGGAGGGAAATCAGCCCCAGCATTTT. The chain uses TRBV10-3 and TRBJ1-5, with no clear D. The CDR3 has 13 amino acids. The germline V gene has CDR1 ENHRY and CDR2 SYGVKD. Trimming left V 6 bases short and J 4 bases short, with 10 bases between.

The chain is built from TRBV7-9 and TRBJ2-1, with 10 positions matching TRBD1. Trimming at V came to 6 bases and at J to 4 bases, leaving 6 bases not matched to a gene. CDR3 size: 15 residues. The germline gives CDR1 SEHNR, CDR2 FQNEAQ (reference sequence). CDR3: CASRFRQGAYNEQFF. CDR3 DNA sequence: TGTGCCAGCAGGTTTCGACAGGGGGCATACAATGAGCAGTTCTTC.